This TCR beta chain came from a study of cytomegalovirus exposure and HLA in healthy donors. PCR involved 60 Vbeta and 13 Jbeta primers. TCRdb's table, derived via immunoSEQ multiplex PCR, lists solely in-frame clones and lacks some. The sample lists approximately 170,000 clones; around 81% were seen once. Study-wide results and caveats: What was likely a sequencing artifact was a cluster of highly shared sequence variants.

About this clone itself: The antigen is unknown.

The CDR3 consists of 14 residues. In germline, CDR1 is SEHNR, CDR2 FQNEAQ (reference sequence). Deletions cut 1 base from V and 2 bases from J, with 6 bases between. Sequencing was carried out using PBMCs. The sequence came from a man aged 40-49 years in good health and CMV-seronegative. The gene calls are TRBV7-9 and TRBJ1-3, with D perhaps matching TRBD1 (6 bases). CDR3 in amino acids: CASSLGGPGNTIYF. CDR3 bases: TGTGCCAGCAGCTTAGGGGGGCCTGGAAACACCATATATTTT.